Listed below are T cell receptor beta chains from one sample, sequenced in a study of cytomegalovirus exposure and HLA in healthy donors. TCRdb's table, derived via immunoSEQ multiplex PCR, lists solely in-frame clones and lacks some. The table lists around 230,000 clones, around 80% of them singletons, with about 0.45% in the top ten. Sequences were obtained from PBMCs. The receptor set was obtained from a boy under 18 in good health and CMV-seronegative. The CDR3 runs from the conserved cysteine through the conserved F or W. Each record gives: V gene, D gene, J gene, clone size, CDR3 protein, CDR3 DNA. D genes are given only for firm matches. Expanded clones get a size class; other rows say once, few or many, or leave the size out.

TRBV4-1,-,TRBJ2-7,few,CASSQDMDGGTAYEQYF,TGCGCCAGCAGCCAAGATATGGATGGGGGGACGGCTTACGAGCAGTACTTC
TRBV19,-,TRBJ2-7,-,CASSNVDRSEQYF,TGTGCCAGTAGTAACGTCGACAGGTCCGAGCAGTACTTC
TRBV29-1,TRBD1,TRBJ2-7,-,CSAKTGSYEQYF,TGCAGCGCCAAGACAGGGTCCTACGAGCAGTACTTC
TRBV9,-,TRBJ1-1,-,CASSSRTRGEAFF,TGTGCCAGCAGCTCTAGGACGCGAGGGGAAGCTTTCTTT
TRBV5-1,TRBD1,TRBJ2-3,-,CASRRTGISTDTQYF,TGCGCCAGCAGAAGGACAGGCATTAGCACAGATACGCAGTATTTT
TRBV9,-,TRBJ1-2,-,CASSVVVGSFYGYTF,TGTGCCAGCAGCGTAGTAGTCGGGAGCTTTTATGGCTACACCTTC
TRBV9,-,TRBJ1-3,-,CASSVRGGPPGNTIYF,TGTGCCAGCAGCGTAAGAGGGGGTCCTCCTGGAAACACCATATATTTT
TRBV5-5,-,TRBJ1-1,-,CASSLVWGPHTEAFF,TGTGCCAGCAGCTTGGTCTGGGGGCCCCACACTGAAGCTTTCTTT
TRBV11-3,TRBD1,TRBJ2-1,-,CASSTRQGEGSNEQFF,TGTGCCAGCAGCACCAGACAGGGGGAGGGCTCAAATGAGCAGTTCTTC
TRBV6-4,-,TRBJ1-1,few,CASSADRNTEAFF,TGTGCCAGCAGTGCGGACAGAAACACTGAAGCTTTCTTT
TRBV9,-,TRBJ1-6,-,CASSVYPQPNSPLHF,TGTGCCAGCAGCGTCTACCCACAGCCTAATTCACCCCTCCACTTT
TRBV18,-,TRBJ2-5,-,CASSPVPGTQETQYF,TGTGCCAGCTCCCCCGTGCCGGGGACTCAAGAGACCCAGTACTTC
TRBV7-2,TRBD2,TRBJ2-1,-,CASSLVGASGEGHEQFF,TGTGCCAGCAGCTTAGTGGGTGCCAGCGGGGAGGGCCATGAGCAGTTCTTC
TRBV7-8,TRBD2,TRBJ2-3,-,CASSLVAGGRTDTQYF,TGTGCCAGCAGCTTAGTGGCGGGGGGTCGCACAGATACGCAGTATTTT
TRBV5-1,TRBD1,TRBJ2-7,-,CASSFDGQGAYEQYF,TGCGCCAGCAGCTTCGACGGACAGGGGGCCTACGAGCAGTACTTC
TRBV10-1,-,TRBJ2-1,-,CASSVDSASSYNEQFF,TGCGCCAGCAGTGTGGATAGCGCTAGCTCCTACAATGAGCAGTTCTTC
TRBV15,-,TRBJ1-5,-,CATSRPGDDQPQHF,TGTGCCACCAGCAGACCAGGGGACGATCAGCCCCAGCATTTT
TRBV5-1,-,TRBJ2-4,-,CASSSTIAKNIQYF,TGCGCCAGCAGTTCGACAATAGCCAAAAACATTCAGTACTTC
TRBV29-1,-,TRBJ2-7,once,CSVAGDNPYEQYF,TGCAGCGTTGCCGGGGACAATCCGTACGAGCAGTACTTC
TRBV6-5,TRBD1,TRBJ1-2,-,CASRRDRVADYGYTF,TGTGCCAGCAGGAGAGACAGGGTGGCGGACTATGGCTACACCTTC
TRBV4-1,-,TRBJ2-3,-,CASSQDPGVTDTQYF,TGCGCCAGCAGCCAAGATCCAGGGGTCACAGATACGCAGTATTTT
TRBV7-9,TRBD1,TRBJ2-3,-,CVSSTGGSIDTQYF,TGTGTCTCATCGACAGGGGGCTCGATAGATACGCAGTATTTT
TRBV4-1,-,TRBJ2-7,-,CASSQVVHSEQYF,TGCGCCAGCAGCCAAGTAGTGCATAGCGAGCAGTACTTC
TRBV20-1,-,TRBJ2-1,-,CSAPSGNEQFF,TGCAGTGCCCCCTCCGGGAATGAGCAGTTCTTC
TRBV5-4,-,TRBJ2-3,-,CASTPGTDTQYF,TGTGCCAGCACCCCGGGCACAGATACGCAGTATTTT
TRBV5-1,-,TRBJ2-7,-,CASRRAPDYEQYF,TGCGCCAGCAGACGCGCCCCCGACTACGAGCAGTACTTC
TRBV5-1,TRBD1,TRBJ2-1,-,CASSARTGSSYNEQFF,TGCGCCAGCAGCGCCCGGACAGGTAGCTCCTACAATGAGCAGTTCTTC
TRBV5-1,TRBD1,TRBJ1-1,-,CASSFQGGKGTEAFF,TGCGCCAGCAGCTTTCAGGGGGGCAAAGGCACTGAAGCTTTCTTT
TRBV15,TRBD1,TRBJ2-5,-,CATSARQGASETQYF,TGTGCCACCAGCGCTCGACAGGGGGCTTCGGAGACCCAGTACTTC
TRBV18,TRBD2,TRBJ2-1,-,CASSPMDFPSGVLLHEQFF,TGTGCCAGCTCACCAATGGACTTTCCTAGCGGGGTCCTGCTCCATGAGCAGTTCTTC
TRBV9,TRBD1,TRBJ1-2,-,CASSATGGVYGYTF,TGTGCCAGCAGCGCCACAGGGGGAGTCTATGGCTACACCTTC
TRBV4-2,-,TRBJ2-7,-,CASSQVGPDPYEQYF,TGTGCCAGCAGCCAAGTGGGGCCAGACCCCTACGAGCAGTACTTC
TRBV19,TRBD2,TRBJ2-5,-,CASSTTCRSGLAGVFETQYF,TGTGCCAGTAGTACTACTTGCCGATCTGGACTAGCGGGAGTTTTTGAGACCCAGTACTTC
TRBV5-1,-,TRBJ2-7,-,CASSLDQVTYEQYF,TGCGCCAGCAGCTTGGATCAGGTGACCTACGAGCAGTACTTC
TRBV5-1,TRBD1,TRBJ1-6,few,CASSSGQGGNSPLHF,TGCGCCAGCAGCTCGGGACAGGGCGGGAATTCACCCCTCCACTTT
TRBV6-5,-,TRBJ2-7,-,CASSRQTTYEQYF,TGTGCCAGCAGCCGACAGACGACCTACGAGCAGTACTTC
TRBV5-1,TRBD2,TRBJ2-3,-,CASHAAAGGGDTQYF,TGCGCCAGCCATGCCGCAGCGGGAGGTGGGGATACGCAGTATTTT
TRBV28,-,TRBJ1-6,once,CASSSGGPLHF,TGTGCCAGCAGTTCAGGAGGCCCCCTCCACTTT
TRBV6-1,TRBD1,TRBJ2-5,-,CASSEGQGSSQYF,TGTGCCAGCAGTGAAGGACAGGGATCGTCCCAGTACTTC
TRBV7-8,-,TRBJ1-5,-,CASSRPGASRQPQHF,TGTGCCAGCAGCCGCCCAGGGGCCAGTAGGCAGCCCCAGCATTTT
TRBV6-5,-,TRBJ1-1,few,CASRLLGTEAFF,TGTGCCAGCCGACTTCTGGGCACTGAAGCTTTCTTT
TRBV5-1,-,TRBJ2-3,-,CASSLAVGGGPTDTQYF,TGCGCCAGCAGCTTGGCTGTTGGCGGGGGCCCCACAGATACGCAGTATTTT
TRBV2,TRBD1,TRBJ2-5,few,CASSGGTGGGQETQYF,TGTGCCAGCAGTGGAGGGACAGGGGGAGGGCAAGAGACCCAGTACTTC
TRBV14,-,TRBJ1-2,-,CASSQFREGGYTF,TGTGCCAGCAGCCAGTTCCGAGAGGGTGGCTACACCTTC
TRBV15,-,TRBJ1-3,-,CATRGGFSGNTIYF,TGTGCCACCAGGGGAGGGTTCTCTGGAAACACCATATATTTT
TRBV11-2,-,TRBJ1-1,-,CASSLVQNTEAFF,TGTGCCAGCAGCTTAGTTCAGAACACTGAAGCTTTCTTT
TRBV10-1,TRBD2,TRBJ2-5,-,CASSDDGGDRETQYF,TGCGCCAGCAGTGATGACGGGGGGGATAGGGAGACCCAGTACTTC
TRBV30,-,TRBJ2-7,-,CAWSAPYEQYF,TGTGCCTGGAGTGCGCCGTACGAGCAGTACTTC
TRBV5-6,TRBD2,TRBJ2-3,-,CASSLVIAGEGTQYF,TGTGCCAGCAGCTTGGTAATAGCGGGGGAGGGTACGCAGTATTTT
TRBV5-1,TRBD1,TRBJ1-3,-,CASSLGQGDSSGNTIYF,TGCGCCAGCAGCCTAGGACAGGGCGACAGCTCTGGAAACACCATATATTTT
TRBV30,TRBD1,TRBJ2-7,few,CAWSTLGTGGLRDF,TGTGCCTGGAGTACTTTAGGGACAGGGGGCTTAAGGGACTTC